These T cell receptor beta chains were read from a single sample in a study of blood T cell repertoires in COVID-19. Libraries were prepared by immunoSEQ multiplex PCR; TCRdb keeps only in-frame clonotypes and omits some of them. The table records about 72,000 clones, 86% of them present only once. The sample taken for sequencing was peripheral blood. The receptors shown here come from a man between 65 and 79 years old with active or convalescent COVID-19. The CDR3 runs from the conserved cysteine through the conserved F or W. The order of the fields is V gene, J gene, D gene, clone size, CDR3 protein, CDR3 DNA. The D gene is left open where the match is weak. Not every row has a clone size; where given, it reads once, few, many or a size class.

V gene: TRBV27; J gene: TRBJ1-4; D gene: -; clone size: -; CDR3 protein: CASSLRGAGEKLFF; CDR3 DNA: TGTGCCAGCAGTTTACGGGGGGCGGGTGAAAAACTGTTTTTT
V gene: TRBV5-5; J gene: TRBJ2-5; D gene: TRBD2; clone size: -; CDR3 protein: CASSYSSGYAGLARETQYF; CDR3 DNA: TGTGCCAGCAGCTACTCAAGTGGGTATGCGGGACTAGCGAGAGAGACCCAGTACTTC
V gene: TRBV24-1; J gene: TRBJ2-1; D gene: -; clone size: -; CDR3 protein: CATSAGTLSEQFF; CDR3 DNA: TGTGCCACCAGTGCTGGGACTCTCAGTGAGCAGTTCTTC
V gene: TRBV27; J gene: TRBJ1-5; D gene: TRBD1; clone size: -; CDR3 protein: CASSLLGRGQVNQPQHF; CDR3 DNA: TGTGCCAGCAGTTTATTAGGTCGGGGACAGGTTAATCAGCCCCAGCATTTT
V gene: TRBV7-2; J gene: TRBJ2-3; D gene: TRBD2; clone size: -; CDR3 protein: CASSSEVAGDGDTQYF; CDR3 DNA: TGTGCCAGCAGCTCCGAGGTTGCGGGAGATGGGGATACGCAGTATTTT
V gene: TRBV6-1; J gene: TRBJ1-1; D gene: -; clone size: -; CDR3 protein: CASSEAHGGGNTEAFF; CDR3 DNA: TGTGCCAGCAGTGAAGCGCATGGGGGGGGGAACACTGAAGCTTTCTTT
V gene: TRBV5-1; J gene: TRBJ1-5; D gene: TRBD1; clone size: few; CDR3 protein: CASSLAGQGVIDTQPQHF; CDR3 DNA: TGCGCCAGCAGCTTGGCGGGACAGGGAGTCATTGATACTCAGCCCCAGCATTTT
V gene: TRBV27; J gene: TRBJ2-3; D gene: TRBD2; clone size: -; CDR3 protein: CASSPTSGRDTQYF; CDR3 DNA: TGTGCCAGCAGCCCCACTAGCGGGAGGGATACGCAGTATTTT
V gene: TRBV19; J gene: TRBJ1-1; D gene: TRBD1; clone size: once; CDR3 protein: CASSTTLGQGANTEAFF; CDR3 DNA: TGTGCCAGTAGTACGACCCTCGGACAGGGGGCGAACACTGAAGCTTTCTTT
V gene: TRBV28; J gene: TRBJ1-2; D gene: -; clone size: -; CDR3 protein: CASSLFPGDYGYTF; CDR3 DNA: TGTGCCAGCAGTTTATTCCCAGGCGACTATGGCTACACCTTC
V gene: TRBV19; J gene: TRBJ2-1; D gene: -; clone size: -; CDR3 protein: CASRQTGVSYNEQFF; CDR3 DNA: TGTGCCAGTAGGCAGACAGGCGTCTCCTACAATGAGCAGTTCTTC
V gene: TRBV11-2; J gene: TRBJ1-2; D gene: -; clone size: -; CDR3 protein: CASSSPLQGANYGYTF; CDR3 DNA: TGTGCCAGCAGCTCCCCCCTACAGGGTGCTAACTATGGCTACACCTTC
V gene: TRBV10-1; J gene: TRBJ2-7; D gene: TRBD2; clone size: -; CDR3 protein: CARAPRRTSGRTKLYEQYF; CDR3 DNA: TGCGCCAGGGCCCCCCGCAGGACTAGCGGGAGGACAAAACTCTACGAGCAGTACTTC
V gene: TRBV11-2; J gene: TRBJ2-1; D gene: TRBD2; clone size: -; CDR3 protein: CASSPRGGLFF; CDR3 DNA: TGTGCCAGCAGCCCGCGCGGGGGACTGTTCTTC
V gene: TRBV10-3; J gene: TRBJ2-4; D gene: TRBD1; clone size: -; CDR3 protein: CAISVGQGKNIQYF; CDR3 DNA: TGTGCCATCAGTGTCGGACAGGGGAAAAACATTCAGTACTTC
V gene: TRBV6-4; J gene: TRBJ2-5; D gene: -; clone size: once; CDR3 protein: CASSGGGPQDQETQYF; CDR3 DNA: TGTGCCAGCAGTGGGGGGGGCCCTCAGGACCAAGAGACCCAGTACTTC
V gene: TRBV7-9; J gene: TRBJ2-7; D gene: -; clone size: -; CDR3 protein: CASSHLLPYEQYF; CDR3 DNA: TGTGCCAGCAGCCACCTACTACCCTACGAGCAGTACTTC